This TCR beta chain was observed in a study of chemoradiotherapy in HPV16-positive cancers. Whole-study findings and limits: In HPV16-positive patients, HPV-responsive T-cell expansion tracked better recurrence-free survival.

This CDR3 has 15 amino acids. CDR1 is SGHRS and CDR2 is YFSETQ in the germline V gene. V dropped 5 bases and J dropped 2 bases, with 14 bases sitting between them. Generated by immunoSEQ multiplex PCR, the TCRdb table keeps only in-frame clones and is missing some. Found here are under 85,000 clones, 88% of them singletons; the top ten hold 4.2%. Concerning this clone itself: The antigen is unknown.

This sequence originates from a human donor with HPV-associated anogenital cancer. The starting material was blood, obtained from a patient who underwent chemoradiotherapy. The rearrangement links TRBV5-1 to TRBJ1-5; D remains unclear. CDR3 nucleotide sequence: TGCGCCAGCAGGGAGGCGACTGAAGGCAATCAGCCCCAGCATTTT. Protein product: CASREATEGNQPQHF.